This TCR beta chain appears in the sequencing data of a study of cytomegalovirus exposure and HLA in healthy donors. Some clones are missing from TCRdb's copy, which holds only in-frame ones; the method was immunoSEQ multiplex PCR. The repertoire includes some 170,000 clones, roughly 84% of them detected once, and about a tenth sits in the top ten. An approximately 130-subject validation cohort, separate from the roughly 680-subject first cohort, supplied the donors. On this clone itself: No antigen is known for it.

The CDR3 length is 14 residues. After removal of 5 bases from V and 6 bases from J, the junction contained 4 bases not matched to a gene. CDR1 and CDR2 from the germline V gene are WNHNN and SYGVQD (reference sequence). Overall study results and limits: Some TCR beta chains (164 of them) were listed as cytomegalovirus-associated. Most observed TCR sequences were rare, whereas some public TCRs were detected in many donors.

The sequencing sample was made of PBMCs. The V and J genes are TRBV10-1 and TRBJ1-2, with 12 bases identical to TRBD1. This receptor was obtained from a man aged 25 to 45 in good health and CMV-seropositive. CDR3 nucleotide sequence: TGCGCCAGCAGTTGGGACAGGGGGCCGGATGGCTACACCTTC. This gives the protein CASSWDRGPDGYTF.